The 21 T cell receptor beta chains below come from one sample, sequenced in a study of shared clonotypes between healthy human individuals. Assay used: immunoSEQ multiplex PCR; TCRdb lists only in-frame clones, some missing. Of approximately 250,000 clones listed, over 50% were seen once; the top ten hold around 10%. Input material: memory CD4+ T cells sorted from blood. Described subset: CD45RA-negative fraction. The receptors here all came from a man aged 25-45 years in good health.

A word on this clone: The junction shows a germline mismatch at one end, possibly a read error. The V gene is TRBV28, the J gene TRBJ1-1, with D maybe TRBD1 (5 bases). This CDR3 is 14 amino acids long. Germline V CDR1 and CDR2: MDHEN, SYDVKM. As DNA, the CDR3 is TGTGCCAGCAGTTTCAGTTTCGAGGGCCCAGGGTGGGGGTTT. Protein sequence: CASSFSFEGPGWGF.

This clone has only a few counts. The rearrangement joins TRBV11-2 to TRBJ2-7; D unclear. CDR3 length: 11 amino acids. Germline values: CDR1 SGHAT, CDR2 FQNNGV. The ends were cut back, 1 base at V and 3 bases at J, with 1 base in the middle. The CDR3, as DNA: TGTGCCAGCAGCTTAGTCTACGAGCAGTACTTC. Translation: CASSLVYEQYF.

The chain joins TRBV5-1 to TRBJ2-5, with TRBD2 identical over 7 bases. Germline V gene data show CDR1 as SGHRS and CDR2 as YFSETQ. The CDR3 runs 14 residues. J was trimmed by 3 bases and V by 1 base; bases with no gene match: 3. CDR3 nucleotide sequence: TGCGCCAGCAGCTTGACTGGGGGGGAAGAGACCCAGTACTTC. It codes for CASSLTGGEETQYF.

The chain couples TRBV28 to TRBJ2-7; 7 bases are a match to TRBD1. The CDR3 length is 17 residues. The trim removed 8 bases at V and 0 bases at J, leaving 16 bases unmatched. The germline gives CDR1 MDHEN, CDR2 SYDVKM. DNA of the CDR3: TGTGCCAGCCGACACGGGACAGCACTCTCTGGCTCCTACGAGCAGTACTTC. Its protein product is CASRHGTALSGSYEQYF.

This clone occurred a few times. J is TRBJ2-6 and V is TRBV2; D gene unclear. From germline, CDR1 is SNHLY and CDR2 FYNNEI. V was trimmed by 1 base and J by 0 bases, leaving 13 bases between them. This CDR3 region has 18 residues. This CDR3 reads CASSEGRAPSSGANVLTF. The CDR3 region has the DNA TGTGCCAGCAGTGAAGGACGAGCGCCTTCCTCTGGGGCCAACGTCCTGACTTTC. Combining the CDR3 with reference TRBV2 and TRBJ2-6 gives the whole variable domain EPEVTQTPSHQVTQMGQEVILRCVPISNHLYFYWYRQILGQKVEFLVSFYNNEISEKSEIFDDQFSVERPDGSNFTLKIRSTKLEDSAMYFCASSEGRAPSSGANVLTFGAGSRLTVL.

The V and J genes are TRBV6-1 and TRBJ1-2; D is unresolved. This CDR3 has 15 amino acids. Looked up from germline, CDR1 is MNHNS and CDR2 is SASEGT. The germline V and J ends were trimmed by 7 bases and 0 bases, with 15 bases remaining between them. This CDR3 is CASKRESGANYGYTF. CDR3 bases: TGTGCCAGCAAGAGGGAGAGTGGAGCTAACTATGGCTACACCTTC.

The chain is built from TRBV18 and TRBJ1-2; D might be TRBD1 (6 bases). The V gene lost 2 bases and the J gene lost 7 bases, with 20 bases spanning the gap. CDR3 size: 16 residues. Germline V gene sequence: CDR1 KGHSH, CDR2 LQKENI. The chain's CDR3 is CASSPTGGLTMAGYTF. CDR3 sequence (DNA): TGTGCCAGCTCACCAACCGGGGGCCTAACTATGGCTGGCTACACCTTC.

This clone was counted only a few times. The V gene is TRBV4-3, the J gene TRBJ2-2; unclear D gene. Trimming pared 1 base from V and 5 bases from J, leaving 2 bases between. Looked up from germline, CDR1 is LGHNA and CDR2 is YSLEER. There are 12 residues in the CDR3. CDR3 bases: TGCGCCAGCAGCCAAGTGACCGGGGAGCTGTTTTTT. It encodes CASSQVTGELFF.

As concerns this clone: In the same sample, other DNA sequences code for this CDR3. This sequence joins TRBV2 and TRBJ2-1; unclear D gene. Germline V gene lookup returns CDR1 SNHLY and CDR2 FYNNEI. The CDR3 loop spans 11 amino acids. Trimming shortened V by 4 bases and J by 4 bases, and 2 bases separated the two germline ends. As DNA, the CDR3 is TGTGCCAGCAGTGCTTACAATGAGCAGTTCTTC. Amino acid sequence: CASSAYNEQFF. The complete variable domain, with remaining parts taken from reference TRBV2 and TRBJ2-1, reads EPEVTQTPSHQVTQMGQEVILRCVPISNHLYFYWYRQILGQKVEFLVSFYNNEISEKSEIFDDQFSVERPDGSNFTLKIRSTKLEDSAMYFCASSAYNEQFFGPGTRLTVL.

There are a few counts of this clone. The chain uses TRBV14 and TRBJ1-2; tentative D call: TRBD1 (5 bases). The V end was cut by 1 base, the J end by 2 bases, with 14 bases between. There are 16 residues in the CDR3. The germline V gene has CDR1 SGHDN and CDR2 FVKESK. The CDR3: CASSQAGDGRNYGYTF. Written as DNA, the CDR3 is TGTGCCAGCAGCCAAGCGGGGGACGGACGGAACTATGGCTACACCTTC.

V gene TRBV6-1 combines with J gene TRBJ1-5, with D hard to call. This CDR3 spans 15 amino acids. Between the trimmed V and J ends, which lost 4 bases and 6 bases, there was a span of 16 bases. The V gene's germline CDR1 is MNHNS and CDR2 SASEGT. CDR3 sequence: CASSAGGAGSQPQHF. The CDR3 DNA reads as TGTGCCAGCAGTGCAGGCGGCGCCGGATCTCAGCCCCAGCATTTT.

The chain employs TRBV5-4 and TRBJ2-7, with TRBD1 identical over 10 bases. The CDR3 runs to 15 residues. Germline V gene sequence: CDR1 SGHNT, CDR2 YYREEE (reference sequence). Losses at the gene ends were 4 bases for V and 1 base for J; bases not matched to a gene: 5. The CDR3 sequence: CASSPRTGGSYEQYF. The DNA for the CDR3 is TGTGCCAGCAGCCCACGGACAGGGGGTTCCTACGAGCAGTACTTC.

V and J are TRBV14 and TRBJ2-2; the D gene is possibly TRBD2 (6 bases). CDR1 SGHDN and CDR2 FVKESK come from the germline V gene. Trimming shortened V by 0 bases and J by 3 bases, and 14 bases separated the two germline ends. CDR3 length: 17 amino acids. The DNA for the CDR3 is TGTGCCAGCAGCCAAGAAAAGACGGGGGTTGACACCGGGGAGCTGTTTTTT. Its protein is CASSQEKTGVDTGELFF.

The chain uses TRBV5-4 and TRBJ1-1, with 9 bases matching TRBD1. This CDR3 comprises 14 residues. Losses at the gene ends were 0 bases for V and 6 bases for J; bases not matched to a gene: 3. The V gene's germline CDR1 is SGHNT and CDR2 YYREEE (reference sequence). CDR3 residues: CASSLEQGAPEAFF. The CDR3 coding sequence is TGTGCCAGCAGCTTGGAACAGGGGGCCCCTGAAGCTTTCTTT.

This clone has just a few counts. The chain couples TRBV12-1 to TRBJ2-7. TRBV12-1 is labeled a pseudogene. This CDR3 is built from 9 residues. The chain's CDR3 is CASSYEQYF. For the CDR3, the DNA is TGTGCCAGCAGCTACGAGCAGTACTTC.

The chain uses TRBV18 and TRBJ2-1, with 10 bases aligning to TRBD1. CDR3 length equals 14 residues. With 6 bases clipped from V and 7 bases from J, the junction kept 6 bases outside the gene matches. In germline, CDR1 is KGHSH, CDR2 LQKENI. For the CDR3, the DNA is TGTGCCAGCTCCGGGACAGGGGCTGGGAATGAGCAGTTCTTC. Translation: CASSGTGAGNEQFF.

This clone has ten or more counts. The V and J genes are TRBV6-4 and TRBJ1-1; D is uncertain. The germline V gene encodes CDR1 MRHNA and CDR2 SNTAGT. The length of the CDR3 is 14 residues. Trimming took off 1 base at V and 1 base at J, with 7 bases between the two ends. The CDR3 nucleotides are TGTGCCAGCAGTGACTTTAGTTGGAACACTGAAGCTTTCTTT. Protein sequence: CASSDFSWNTEAFF.

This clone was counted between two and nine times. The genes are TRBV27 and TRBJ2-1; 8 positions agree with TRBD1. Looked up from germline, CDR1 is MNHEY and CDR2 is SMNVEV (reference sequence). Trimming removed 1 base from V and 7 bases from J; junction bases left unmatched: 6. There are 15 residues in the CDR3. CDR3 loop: CASSLFQGARNEQFF. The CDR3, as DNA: TGTGCCAGCAGTTTATTTCAGGGGGCGCGGAATGAGCAGTTCTTC.

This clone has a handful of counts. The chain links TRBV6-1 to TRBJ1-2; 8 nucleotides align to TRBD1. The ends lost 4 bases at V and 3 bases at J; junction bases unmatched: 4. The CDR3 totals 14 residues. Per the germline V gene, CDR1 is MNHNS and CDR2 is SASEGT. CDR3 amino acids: CASSGGQGDYGYTF. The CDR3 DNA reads TGTGCCAGCAGTGGAGGACAGGGTGACTATGGCTACACCTTC.

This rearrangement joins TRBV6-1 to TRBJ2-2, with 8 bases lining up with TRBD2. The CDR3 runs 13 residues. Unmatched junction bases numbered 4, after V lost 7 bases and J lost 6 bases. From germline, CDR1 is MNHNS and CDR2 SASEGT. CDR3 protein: CASTHGGAGELFF. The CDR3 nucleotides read TGTGCCAGCACTCACGGGGGGGCCGGGGAGCTGTTTTTT.

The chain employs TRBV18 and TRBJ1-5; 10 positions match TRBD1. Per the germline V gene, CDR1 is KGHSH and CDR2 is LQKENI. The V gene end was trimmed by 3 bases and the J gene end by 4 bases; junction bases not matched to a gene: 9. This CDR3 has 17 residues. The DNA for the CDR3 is TGTGCCAGCTCACCGAGGGGACAGGGGAATGGTAATCAGCCCCAGCATTTT. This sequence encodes CASSPRGQGNGNQPQHF.